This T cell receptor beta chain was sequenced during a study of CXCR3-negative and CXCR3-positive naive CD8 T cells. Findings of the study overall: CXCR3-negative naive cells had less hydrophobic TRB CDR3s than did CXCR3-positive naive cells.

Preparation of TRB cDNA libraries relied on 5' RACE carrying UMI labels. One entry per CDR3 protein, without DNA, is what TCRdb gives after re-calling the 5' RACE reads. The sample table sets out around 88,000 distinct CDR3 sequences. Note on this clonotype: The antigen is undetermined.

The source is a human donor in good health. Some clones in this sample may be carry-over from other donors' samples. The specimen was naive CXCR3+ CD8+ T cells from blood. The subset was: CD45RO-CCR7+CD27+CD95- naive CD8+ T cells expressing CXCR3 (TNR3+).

The chain's CDR3 is CASSFGRPPRAGELFF. This rearrangement joins TRBV7-2 to TRBJ2-2; TCRdb gives TRBD2 as the D gene, but with no DNA this cannot be confirmed. Looked up from germline, CDR1 is SGHTA and CDR2 is FQGNSA. CDR3 size: 16 residues.